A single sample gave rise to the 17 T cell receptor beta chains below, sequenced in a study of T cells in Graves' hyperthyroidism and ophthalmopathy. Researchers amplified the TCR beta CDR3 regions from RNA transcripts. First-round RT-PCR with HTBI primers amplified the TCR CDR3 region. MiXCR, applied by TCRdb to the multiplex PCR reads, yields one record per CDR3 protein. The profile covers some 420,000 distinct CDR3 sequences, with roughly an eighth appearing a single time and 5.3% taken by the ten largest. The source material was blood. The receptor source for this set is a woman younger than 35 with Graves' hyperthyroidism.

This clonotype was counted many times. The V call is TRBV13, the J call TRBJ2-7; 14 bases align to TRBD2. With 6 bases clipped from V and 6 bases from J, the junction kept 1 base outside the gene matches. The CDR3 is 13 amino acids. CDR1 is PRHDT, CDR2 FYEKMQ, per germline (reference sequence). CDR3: CASRGLAGVEQYF. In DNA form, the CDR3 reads TGTGCCAGCAGGGGACTAGCGGGAGTCGAGCAGTACTTC.

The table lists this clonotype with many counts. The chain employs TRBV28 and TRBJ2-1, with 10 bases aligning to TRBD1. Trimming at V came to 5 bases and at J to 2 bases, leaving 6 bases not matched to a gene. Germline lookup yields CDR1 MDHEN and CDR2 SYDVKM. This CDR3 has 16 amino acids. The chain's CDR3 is CASSLTGQGTYNEQFF. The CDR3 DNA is TGTGCCAGCAGTCTTACGGGACAGGGGACCTACAATGAGCAGTTCTTC.

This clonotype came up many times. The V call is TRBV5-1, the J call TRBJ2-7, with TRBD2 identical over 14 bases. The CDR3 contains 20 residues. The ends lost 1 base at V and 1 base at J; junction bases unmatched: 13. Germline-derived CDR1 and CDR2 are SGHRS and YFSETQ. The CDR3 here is CASSLFFGTSGSPGSYEQYF. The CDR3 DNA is TGCGCCAGCAGCTTGTTTTTCGGGACTAGCGGGAGCCCAGGATCCTACGAGCAGTACTTC. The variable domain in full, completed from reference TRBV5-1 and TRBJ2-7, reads KAGVTQTPRYLIKTRGQQVTLSCSPISGHRSVSWYQQTPGQGLQFLFEYFSETQRNKGNFPGRFSGRQFSNSRSEMNVSTLELGDSALYLCASSLFFGTSGSPGSYEQYFGPGTRLTVT.

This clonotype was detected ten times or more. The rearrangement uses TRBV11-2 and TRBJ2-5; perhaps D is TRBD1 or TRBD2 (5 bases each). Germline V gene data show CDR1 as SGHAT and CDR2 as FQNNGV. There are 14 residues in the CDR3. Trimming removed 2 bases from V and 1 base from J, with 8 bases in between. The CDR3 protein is CASSLWGIQETQYF. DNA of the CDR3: TGTGCCAGCAGCTTATGGGGGATCCAAGAGACCCAGTACTTC.

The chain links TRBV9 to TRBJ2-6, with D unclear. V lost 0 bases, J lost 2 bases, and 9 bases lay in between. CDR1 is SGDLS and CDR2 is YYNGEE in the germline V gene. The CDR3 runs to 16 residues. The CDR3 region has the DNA TGTGCCAGCAGCGTAGTAGGAGATCCTGGGGCCAACGTCCTGACTTTC. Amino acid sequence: CASSVVGDPGANVLTF.

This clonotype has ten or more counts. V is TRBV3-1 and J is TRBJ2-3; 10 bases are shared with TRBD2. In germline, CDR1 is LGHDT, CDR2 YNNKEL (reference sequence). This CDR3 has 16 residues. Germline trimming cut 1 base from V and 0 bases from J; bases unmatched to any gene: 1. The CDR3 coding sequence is TGTGCCAGCAGCCAAGTAGCGGGAGGTAGCACAGATACGCAGTATTTT. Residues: CASSQVAGGSTDTQYF.

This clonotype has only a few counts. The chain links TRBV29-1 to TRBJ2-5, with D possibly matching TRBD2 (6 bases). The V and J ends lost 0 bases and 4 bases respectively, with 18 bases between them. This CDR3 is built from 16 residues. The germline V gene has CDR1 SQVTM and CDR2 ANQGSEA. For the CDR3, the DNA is TGCAGCGTTGAAGATAGAGGACTACTAACGGGAGAGACCCAGTACTTC. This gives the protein CSVEDRGLLTGETQYF.

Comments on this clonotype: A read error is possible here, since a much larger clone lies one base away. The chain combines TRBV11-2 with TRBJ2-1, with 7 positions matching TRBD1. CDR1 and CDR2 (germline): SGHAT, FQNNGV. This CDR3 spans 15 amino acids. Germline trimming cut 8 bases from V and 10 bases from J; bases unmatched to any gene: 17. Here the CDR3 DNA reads TGTGCCAGCTCACCCGGGACAGCATATTCCTACGAGCAGTTCTTC. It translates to CASSPGTAYSYEQFF.

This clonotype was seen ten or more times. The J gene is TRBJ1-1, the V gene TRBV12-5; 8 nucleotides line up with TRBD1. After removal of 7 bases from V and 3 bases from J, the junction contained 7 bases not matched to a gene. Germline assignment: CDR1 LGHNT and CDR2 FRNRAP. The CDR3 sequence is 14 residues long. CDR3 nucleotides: TGTGCTAGTGTCAAGGACAGGGTGGACACTGAAGCTTTCTTT. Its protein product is CASVKDRVDTEAFF.

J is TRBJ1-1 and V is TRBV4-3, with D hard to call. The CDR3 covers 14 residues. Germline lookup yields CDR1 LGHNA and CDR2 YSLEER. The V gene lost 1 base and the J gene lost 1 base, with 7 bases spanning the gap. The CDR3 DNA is TGCGCCAGCAGCCAAGTGGTCTCGAACACTGAAGCTTTCTTT. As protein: CASSQVVSNTEAFF.

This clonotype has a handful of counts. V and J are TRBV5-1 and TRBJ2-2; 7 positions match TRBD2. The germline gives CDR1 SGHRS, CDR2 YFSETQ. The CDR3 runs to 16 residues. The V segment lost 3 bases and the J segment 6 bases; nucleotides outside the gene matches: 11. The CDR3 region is CASSWDLAGASGELFF. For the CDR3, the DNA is TGCGCCAGCAGCTGGGACCTGGCGGGAGCATCCGGGGAGCTGTTTTTT.

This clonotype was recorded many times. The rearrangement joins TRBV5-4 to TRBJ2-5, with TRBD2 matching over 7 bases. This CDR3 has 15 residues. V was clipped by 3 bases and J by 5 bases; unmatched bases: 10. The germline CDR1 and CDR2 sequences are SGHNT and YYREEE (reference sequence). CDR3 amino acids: CASSWEGQGAETQYF. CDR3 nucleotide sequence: TGTGCCAGCAGCTGGGAGGGGCAGGGAGCGGAGACCCAGTACTTC.

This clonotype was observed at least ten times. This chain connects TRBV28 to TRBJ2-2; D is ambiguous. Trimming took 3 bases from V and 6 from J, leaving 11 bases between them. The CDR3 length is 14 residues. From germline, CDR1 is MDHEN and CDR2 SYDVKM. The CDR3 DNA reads TGTGCCAGCAGTTTTGGGTGGGCCCCCGGGGAGCTGTTTTTT. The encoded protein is CASSFGWAPGELFF.

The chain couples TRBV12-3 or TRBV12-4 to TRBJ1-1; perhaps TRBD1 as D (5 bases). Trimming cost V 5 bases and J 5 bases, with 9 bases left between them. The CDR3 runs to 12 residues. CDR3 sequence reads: CASSIGVTEAFF. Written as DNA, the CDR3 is TGTGCCAGCAGTATAGGGGTGACTGAAGCTTTCTTT.

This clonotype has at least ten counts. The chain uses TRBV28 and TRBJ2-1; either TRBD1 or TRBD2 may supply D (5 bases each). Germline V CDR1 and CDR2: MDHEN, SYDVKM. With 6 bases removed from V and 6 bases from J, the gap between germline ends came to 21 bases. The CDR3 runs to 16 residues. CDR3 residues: CASSPAGTGRSNEQFF. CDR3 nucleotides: TGTGCCAGCAGCCCGGCCGGGACGGGGCGGTCCAATGAGCAGTTCTTC.

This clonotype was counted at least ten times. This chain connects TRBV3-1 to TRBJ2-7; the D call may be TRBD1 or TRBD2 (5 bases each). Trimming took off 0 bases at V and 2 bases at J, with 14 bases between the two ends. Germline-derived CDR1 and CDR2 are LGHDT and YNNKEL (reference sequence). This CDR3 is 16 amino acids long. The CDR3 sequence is CASSQDPQGAPYEQYF. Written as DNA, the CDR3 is TGTGCCAGCAGCCAAGATCCCCAGGGAGCCCCCTACGAGCAGTACTTC.

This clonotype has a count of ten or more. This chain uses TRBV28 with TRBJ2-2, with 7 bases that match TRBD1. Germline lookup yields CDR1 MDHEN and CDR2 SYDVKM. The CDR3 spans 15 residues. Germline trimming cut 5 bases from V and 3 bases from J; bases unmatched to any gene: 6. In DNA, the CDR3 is TGTGCCAGCAGTACAGGGGCGGTGGACACCGGGGAGCTGTTTTTT. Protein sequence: CASSTGAVDTGELFF.